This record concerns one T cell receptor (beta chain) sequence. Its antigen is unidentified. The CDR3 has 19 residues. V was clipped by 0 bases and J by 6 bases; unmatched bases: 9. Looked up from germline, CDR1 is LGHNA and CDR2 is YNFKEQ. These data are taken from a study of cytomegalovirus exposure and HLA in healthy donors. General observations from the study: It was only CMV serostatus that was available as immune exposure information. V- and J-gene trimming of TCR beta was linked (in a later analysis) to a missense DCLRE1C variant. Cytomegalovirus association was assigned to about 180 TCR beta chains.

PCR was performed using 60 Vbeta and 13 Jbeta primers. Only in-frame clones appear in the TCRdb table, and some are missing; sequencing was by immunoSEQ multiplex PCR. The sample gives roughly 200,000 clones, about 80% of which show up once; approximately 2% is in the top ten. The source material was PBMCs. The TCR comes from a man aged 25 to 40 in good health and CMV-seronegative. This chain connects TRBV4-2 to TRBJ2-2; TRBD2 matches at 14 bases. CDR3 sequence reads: CASSQDPGLAGVVAGELFF. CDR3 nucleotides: TGTGCCAGCAGCCAAGATCCGGGACTAGCGGGAGTTGTGGCCGGGGAGCTGTTTTTT.